This T cell receptor (beta chain) was profiled in a study of cytomegalovirus exposure and HLA in healthy donors. V was pared by 5 bases and J by 6 bases, with 11 bases between. The CDR3 sequence is 13 residues long. Germline V gene data show CDR1 as SGHTA and CDR2 as FQGTGA. Primers: 60 Vbeta forward and 13 Jbeta reverse. TCRdb's table, derived via immunoSEQ multiplex PCR, lists solely in-frame clones and lacks some. Found here are approximately 150,000 clones, 76% of them singletons; the top ten hold more than 3%. The table lists this clone with a few counts. Material for sequencing was PBMCs. The TCR sequence derives from a male donor in good health and CMV-seronegative. V gene TRBV7-3 combines with J gene TRBJ2-1; TRBD1 is a possible D gene (6 bases). CDR3 coding DNA: TGTGCCAGCAGCCCCTGGGGGCTCAATGAGCAGTTCTTC. It is translated as CASSPWGLNEQFF.